Sequencing of this TCR beta chain was carried out in a study of blood T cells in healthy people across ages. The CDR3 totals 18 residues. V was trimmed by 1 base and J by 0 bases, leaving 20 bases between them. The germline V gene has CDR1 SGHRS and CDR2 YFSETQ. Together with a sample-barcoded 5' primer, a J-beta primer mix was included in a second PCR lasting about 7 to 11 cycles. TCRdb fed the 5' RACE reads into MiXCR, producing one record per CDR3 protein. In the table there are 1.2 million to 1.5 million distinct CDR3 sequences, about 40% of which are singletons. This clonotype came up a few times.

Sequencing was performed on blood. This receptor was obtained from a young woman in good health. The rearrangement joins TRBV5-1 to TRBJ2-7; D tentatively reads TRBD1 or TRBD2 (5 bases each). The CDR3 nucleotides read TGCGCCAGCAGCTTGTATATTTCAGGGACCGATAGCTCCTACGAGCAGTACTTC. Encoded protein: CASSLYISGTDSSYEQYF.